The clone carrying this TCR beta chain was observed a handful of times. Its matching antigen is unknown. The data were obtained in a study of breast tumors, draining lymph nodes, adjacent tissues. General observations from the study: Compared with lymph nodes, tumors were less diverse; compared with nontumor tissue, more.

After removal of 3 bases from V and 3 bases from J, the junction contained 5 bases not matched to a gene. CDR1 and CDR2 from the germline V gene are LGHNT and FRNRAP. The CDR3 consists of 16 residues. Breast cancer patients provided tissue from their axillary draining lymph nodes. TCRdb reprocessed the multiplex PCR reads via MiXCR and lists one record per CDR3 protein. The table shows approximately 210,000 distinct CDR3 sequences, with less than 45% occurring only once. The rearrangement uses TRBV12-5 and TRBJ2-7; 13 nucleotides match TRBD2. The sequence derives from a female donor with breast cancer. Some clones in this sample may be carry-over from other donors' samples. The sequenced sample consisted of axillary lymph node tissue. The CDR3 bases are TGTGCTAGTGGTTTCCCCCGACTAGCGGGGGGCTACGAGCAGTACTTC. This encodes CASGFPRLAGGYEQYF.